In this sample, the clone carrying this T cell receptor beta chain turned up a few times. The antigen is unknown. The data stem from a study of T cells after yellow fever vaccination. General study results and limits: FACS-sorted repertoires might harbor abundant contaminating clonotypes from the bulk population. Only a minor proportion of clonotypes was detected across both CD4 and CD8 compartments.

UMIs were added to TCR cDNA along with a universal primer site when it was made by 5'RACE template switching. Via MiXCR, TCRdb re-called the 5' RACE reads, giving one row per CDR3 protein. The sample has 120,000 to 150,000 distinct CDR3 sequences, 7.7% seen once. The sequence derives from a man aged 25 to 45 who received the YFV17D yellow fever vaccine. The starting material was CD4+ T cells sorted from PBMCs, obtained 5 days after the yellow fever booster vaccination.

CDR3 sequence reads: CSAKKQGDDGYTF. The CDR3 DNA reads as TGCAGTGCTAAAAAACAGGGAGACGATGGCTACACCTTC. The chain employs TRBV20-1 and TRBJ1-2; D possibly corresponds to TRBD1 (6 bases). The CDR3 runs 13 residues. Between the trimmed V and J ends, which lost 4 bases and 6 bases, there was a span of 15 bases. The germline V gene has CDR1 DFQATT and CDR2 SNEGSKA (reference sequence).